This TCR beta chain was sequenced in a study of T cell repertoires in aging, cancer and after chemotherapy. About the study: Around 10 million TCR reads were in the whole dataset.

Amplification of TCR beta used genomic DNA extracted from peripheral blood. By share, this clonotype counts as medium-sized. Its specificity is not known. Multiplex touch-down PCR with TRB-A/B primers amplified rearranged V-D-J TRB sequences. TCRdb itself ran the multiplex PCR reads through MiXCR, one entry per CDR3 protein. Of some 2,000 distinct CDR3 sequences in the sample, over 20% were seen once. Study-level points and caveats: These repertoire data do not allow conclusions about immunological memory after chemotherapy. Age-matched healthy donors had significantly more diverse, less clonal blood TCR repertoires than untreated cancer patients.

Sequencing was done on a sample of blood. The sequence derives from a human donor with a blood cancer.

The CDR3 spells CASSLVGATQGVNGYTF. CDR3 DNA: TGTGCCAGCAGCTTGGTCGGGGCAACTCAGGGAGTCAATGGCTACACCTTC. The J gene is TRBJ1-2, the V gene TRBV5-6; D might be TRBD1 (5 bases). Trimming cost V 0 bases and J 6 bases, with 21 bases left between them. CDR1 SGHDT and CDR2 YYEEEE come from the germline V gene. CDR3 length: 17 amino acids.